A selection of T cell receptor beta chains follows, all from one sample in a study of tumour-infiltrating T cells in Burkitt lymphoma. Assay used: immunoSEQ multiplex PCR; TCRdb lists only in-frame clones, some missing. The sample has over 2,500 clones; over 75% are singletons. What was sequenced was tumor tissue. Every receptor here comes from a human donor with diffuse large B-cell lymphoma. The CDR3 runs from the conserved cysteine through the conserved F or W. D genes are given only for firm matches.

D	V	J	CDR3
.	TRBV14	TRBJ1-1	CASSQVGRGTEAFF
TRBD2	TRBV2	TRBJ2-2	CASSVSGRNTGELFF
.	TRBV4-1	TRBJ2-7	CASSQVVTGPYEQYF
.	TRBV14	TRBJ2-1	CASSLSFGNEQFF
.	TRBV9	TRBJ2-2	CASSVGSTGELFF
TRBD2	TRBV5-5	TRBJ2-3	CASSAGGGTDTQYF
.	TRBV6-6	TRBJ1-2	CASSYSQEINYGYTF
.	TRBV7-6	TRBJ1-4	CASSLPTWGSTEKLFF
.	TRBV7-6	TRBJ1-1	CASSSPREVRAFF
.	TRBV27	.	CASSLDVNQPQYF
TRBD1	TRBV2	TRBJ2-7	CASSRDSLYEQYF
.	TRBV5-1	TRBJ1-1	CASSLGPIRGGTRNTEAFF
TRBD1	TRBV9	TRBJ1-4	CASSHGQGGDEKLFF
TRBD1	TRBV10-1	TRBJ2-7	CASNPGQGTNEQYF
.	TRBV11-3	TRBJ2-7	CASSLDSYEQYF
.	TRBV7-6	TRBJ2-3	CASSLALAADSTDTQYF
.	TRBV10-3	TRBJ2-7	CASRGRTSYEQYF
TRBD1	TRBV7-8	TRBJ1-4	CASSSPGTGARTNEKLFF
TRBD1	TRBV29-1	TRBJ2-2	CSVRVTGTGGDTGELFF
.	TRBV11-2	TRBJ2-5	CASSLGLREQETQYF
.	TRBV4-1	TRBJ2-7	CASSQLTGPYEQYF
TRBD1	TRBV19	TRBJ1-5	CASSASHFRGNSQPQHF
.	TRBV6-5	TRBJ1-1	CASSAPRERTEAFF
.	TRBV7-6	TRBJ1-4	CASSLLGNLNEKLFF
.	TRBV30	TRBJ2-1	CAWKLKGGVFYNEQFF
TRBD1	TRBV28	TRBJ2-7	CASSSGQGSYEQYF
.	TRBV29-1	TRBJ1-1	CSVMFSGNTEAFF
.	TRBV15	TRBJ1-6	CATSRDLPGTKNSPLHF
.	TRBV9	TRBJ1-4	CASSVWNRPGVSNEKLFF
.	TRBV7-2	TRBJ1-2	CASSRQVYGYTF
TRBD1	TRBV5-1	TRBJ1-2	CASSLASGGAGGYTF
.	TRBV7-2	TRBJ2-3	CASSSYHRTDTQYF
.	TRBV7-6	TRBJ1-1	CASSLDSNTEAFF
TRBD2	TRBV7-8	TRBJ2-5	CASSPNPSGGARETQYF
TRBD1	TRBV4-1	TRBJ1-2	CASSGTVNYGYTF
.	TRBV9	TRBJ2-3	CASSVKPSGPTDTQYF
.	TRBV15	TRBJ2-3	CATSRESDTQYF